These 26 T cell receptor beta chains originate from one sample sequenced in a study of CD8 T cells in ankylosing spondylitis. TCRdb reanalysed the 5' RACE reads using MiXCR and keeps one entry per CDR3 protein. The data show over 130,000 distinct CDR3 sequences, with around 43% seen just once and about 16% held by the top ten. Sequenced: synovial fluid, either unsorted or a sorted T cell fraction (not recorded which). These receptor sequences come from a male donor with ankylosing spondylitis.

CDR3 sequence reads: CASRTGLADTGELFF. The CDR3 bases are TGTGCCAGCAGGACGGGACTAGCGGACACCGGGGAGCTGTTTTTT. This sequence joins TRBV9 and TRBJ2-2, with 11 bases that match TRBD2. Unmatched junction bases numbered 3, after V lost 5 bases and J lost 3 bases. CDR3 size: 15 residues. Germline CDR1 and CDR2: SGDLS and YYNGEE.

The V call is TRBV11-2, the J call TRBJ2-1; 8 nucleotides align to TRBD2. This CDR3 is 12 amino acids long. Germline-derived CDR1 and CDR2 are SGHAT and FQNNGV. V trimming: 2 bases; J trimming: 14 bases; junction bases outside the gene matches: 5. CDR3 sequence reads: CASSLSGGAEFF. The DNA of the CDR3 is TGTGCCAGCAGCTTATCCGGGGGGGCAGAGTTCTTC.

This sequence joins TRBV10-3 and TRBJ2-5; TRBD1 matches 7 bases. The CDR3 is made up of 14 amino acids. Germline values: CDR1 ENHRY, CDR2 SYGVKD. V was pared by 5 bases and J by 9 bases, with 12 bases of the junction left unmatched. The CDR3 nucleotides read TGTGCCATCAGTCGGGACAGAAGAGTAGGGTCCCAGTACTTC. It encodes CAISRDRRVGSQYF.

The CDR3 DNA is TGTGCCAGCAGTTTTCCCTCCACCCTATCCAGCGGGAGAGAGTGGGAGACCCAGTACTTC. It encodes CASSFPSTLSSGREWETQYF. This chain connects TRBV28 to TRBJ2-5, with 8 bases matching TRBD2. V was clipped by 3 bases and J by 5 bases; unmatched bases: 23. Per the germline V gene, CDR1 is MDHEN and CDR2 is SYDVKM. The CDR3 has 20 residues. The complete variable domain, with remaining parts taken from reference TRBV28 and TRBJ2-5, reads DVKVTQSSRYLVKRTGEKVFLECVQDMDHENMFWYRQDPGLGLRLIYFSYDVKMKEKGDIPEGYSVSREKKERFSLILESASTNQTSMYLCASSFPSTLSSGREWETQYFGPGTRLLVL.

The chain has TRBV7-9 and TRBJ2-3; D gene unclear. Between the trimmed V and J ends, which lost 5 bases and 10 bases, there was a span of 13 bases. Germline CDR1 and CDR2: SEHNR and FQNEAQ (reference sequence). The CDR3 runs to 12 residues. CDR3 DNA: TGTGCCAGCAGCGGGAACCTGGCTTCGCAGTATTTT. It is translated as CASSGNLASQYF. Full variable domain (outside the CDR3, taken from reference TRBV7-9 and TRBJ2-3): DTGVSQNPRHKITKRGQNVTFRCDPISEHNRLYWYRQTLGQGPEFLTYFQNEAQLEKSRLLSDRFSAERPKGSFSTLEIQRTEQGDSAMYLCASSGNLASQYFGPGTRLTVL.

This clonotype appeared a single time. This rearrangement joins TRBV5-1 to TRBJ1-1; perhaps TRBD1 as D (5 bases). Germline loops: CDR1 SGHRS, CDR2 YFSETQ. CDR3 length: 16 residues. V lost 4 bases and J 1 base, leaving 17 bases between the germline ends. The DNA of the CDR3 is TGCGCCAGCAGCACCATGACCCAGGGAAAGAACACTGAAGCTTTCTTT. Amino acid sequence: CASSTMTQGKNTEAFF. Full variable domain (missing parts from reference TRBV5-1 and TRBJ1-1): KAGVTQTPRYLIKTRGQQVTLSCSPISGHRSVSWYQQTPGQGLQFLFEYFSETQRNKGNFPGRFSGRQFSNSRSEMNVSTLELGDSALYLCASSTMTQGKNTEAFFGQGTRLTVV.

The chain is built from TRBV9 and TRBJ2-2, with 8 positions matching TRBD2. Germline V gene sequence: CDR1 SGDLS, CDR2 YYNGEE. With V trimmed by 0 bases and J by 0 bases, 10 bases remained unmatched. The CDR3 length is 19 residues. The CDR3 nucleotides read TGTGCCAGCAGCGTAGACGAGCGACTAGCGCGAGCGAACACCGGGGAGCTGTTTTTT. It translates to CASSVDERLARANTGELFF.

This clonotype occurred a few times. Written as DNA, the CDR3 is TGTGCCAGCAGCTTAGCCCCAGCGAACACTGAAGCTTTCTTT. It yields the protein CASSLAPANTEAFF. The chain employs TRBV7-2 and TRBJ1-1; D not certain. CDR3 length: 14 residues. The V end was cut by 0 bases, the J end by 1 base, with 6 bases between. Germline CDR1 SGHTA, CDR2 FQGNSA.

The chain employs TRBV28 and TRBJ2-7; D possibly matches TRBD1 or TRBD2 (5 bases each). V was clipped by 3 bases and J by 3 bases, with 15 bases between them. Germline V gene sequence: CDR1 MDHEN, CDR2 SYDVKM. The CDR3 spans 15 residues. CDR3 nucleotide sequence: TGTGCCAGCAGTTTGTGGTGGGACGCGGGCTACGAGCAGTACTTC. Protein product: CASSLWWDAGYEQYF.

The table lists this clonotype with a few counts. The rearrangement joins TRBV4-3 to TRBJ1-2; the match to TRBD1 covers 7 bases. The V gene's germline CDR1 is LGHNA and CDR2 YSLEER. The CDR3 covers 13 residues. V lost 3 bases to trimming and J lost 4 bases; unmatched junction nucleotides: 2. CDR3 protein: CASSQDRTYGYTF. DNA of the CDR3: TGCGCCAGCAGCCAGGACAGGACCTATGGCTACACCTTC.

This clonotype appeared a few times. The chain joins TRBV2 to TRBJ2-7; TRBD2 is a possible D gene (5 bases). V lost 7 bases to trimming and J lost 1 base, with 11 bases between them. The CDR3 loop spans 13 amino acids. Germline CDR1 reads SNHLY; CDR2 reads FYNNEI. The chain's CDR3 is CASTKADSYEQYF. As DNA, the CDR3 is TGTGCCAGCACCAAAGCGGATTCCTACGAGCAGTACTTC.

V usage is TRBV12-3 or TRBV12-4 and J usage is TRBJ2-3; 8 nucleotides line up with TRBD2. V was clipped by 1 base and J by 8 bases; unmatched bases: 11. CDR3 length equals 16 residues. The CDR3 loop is CASSLGPGRVDSTQYF. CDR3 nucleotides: TGTGCCAGCAGTTTAGGGCCCGGGAGGGTGGATTCTACGCAGTATTTT.

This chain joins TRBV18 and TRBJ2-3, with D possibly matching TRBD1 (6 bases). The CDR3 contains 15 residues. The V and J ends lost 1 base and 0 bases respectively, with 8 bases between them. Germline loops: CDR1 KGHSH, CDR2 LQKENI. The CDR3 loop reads CASSPLGASTDTQYF. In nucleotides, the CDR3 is TGTGCCAGCTCACCACTGGGGGCTAGCACAGATACGCAGTATTTT.

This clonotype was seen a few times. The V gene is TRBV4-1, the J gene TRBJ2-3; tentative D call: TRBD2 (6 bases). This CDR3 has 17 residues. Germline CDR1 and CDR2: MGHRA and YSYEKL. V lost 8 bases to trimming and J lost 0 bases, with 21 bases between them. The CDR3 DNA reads TGCGCCAGCGCATTCCGAGGGCGGGGTACTAGCACAGATACGCAGTATTTT. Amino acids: CASAFRGRGTSTDTQYF.

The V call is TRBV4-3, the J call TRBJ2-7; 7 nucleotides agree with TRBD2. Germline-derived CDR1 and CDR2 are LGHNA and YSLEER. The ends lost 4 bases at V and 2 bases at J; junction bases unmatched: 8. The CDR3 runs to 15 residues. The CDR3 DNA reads TGCGCCAGCAGCCCAGCGGTGGCGGGAGCCTACGAGCAGTACTTC. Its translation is CASSPAVAGAYEQYF.

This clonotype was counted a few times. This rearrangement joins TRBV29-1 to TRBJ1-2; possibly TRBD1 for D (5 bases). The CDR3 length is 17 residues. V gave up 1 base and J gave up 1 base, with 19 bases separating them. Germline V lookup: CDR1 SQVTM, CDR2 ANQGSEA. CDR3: CSVEVPGCRGYNYGYTF. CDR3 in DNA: TGCAGCGTTGAAGTCCCCGGGTGTCGGGGGTATAACTATGGCTACACCTTC.

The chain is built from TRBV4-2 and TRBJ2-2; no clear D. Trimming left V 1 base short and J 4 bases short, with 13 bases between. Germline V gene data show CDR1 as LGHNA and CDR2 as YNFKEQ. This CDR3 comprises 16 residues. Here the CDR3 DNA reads TGTGCCAGCAGCCAAGGTGACGGTCTAGGCACCGGGGAGCTGTTTTTT. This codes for CASSQGDGLGTGELFF.

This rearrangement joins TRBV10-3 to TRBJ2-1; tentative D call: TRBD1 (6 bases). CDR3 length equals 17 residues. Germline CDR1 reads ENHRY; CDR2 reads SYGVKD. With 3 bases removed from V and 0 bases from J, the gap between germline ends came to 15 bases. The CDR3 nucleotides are TGTGCCATCAGTGATATCCGGGACACGAGCTCCTACAATGAGCAGTTCTTC. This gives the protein CAISDIRDTSSYNEQFF.

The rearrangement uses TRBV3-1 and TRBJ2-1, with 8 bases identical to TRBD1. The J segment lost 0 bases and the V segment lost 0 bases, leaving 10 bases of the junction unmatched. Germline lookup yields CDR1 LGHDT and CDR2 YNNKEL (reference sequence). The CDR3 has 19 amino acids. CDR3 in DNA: TGTGCCAGCAGCCAAGACCCCGGGACAGGCGAGCTCTCCTACAATGAGCAGTTCTTC. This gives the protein CASSQDPGTGELSYNEQFF.

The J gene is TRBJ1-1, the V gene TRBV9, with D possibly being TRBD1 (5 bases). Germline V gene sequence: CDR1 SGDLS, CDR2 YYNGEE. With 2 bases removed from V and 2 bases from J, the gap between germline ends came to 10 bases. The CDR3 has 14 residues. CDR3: CASSVVGGNTEAFF. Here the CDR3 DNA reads TGTGCCAGCAGCGTTGTTGGGGGTAACACTGAAGCTTTCTTT.

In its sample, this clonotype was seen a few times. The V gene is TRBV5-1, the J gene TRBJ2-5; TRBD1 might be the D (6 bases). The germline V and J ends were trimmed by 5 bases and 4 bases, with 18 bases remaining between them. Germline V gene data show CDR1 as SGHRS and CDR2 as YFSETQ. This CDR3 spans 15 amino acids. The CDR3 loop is CASRTPRGRGETQYF. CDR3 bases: TGCGCCAGCAGGACGCCCAGGGGCCGGGGAGAGACCCAGTACTTC.

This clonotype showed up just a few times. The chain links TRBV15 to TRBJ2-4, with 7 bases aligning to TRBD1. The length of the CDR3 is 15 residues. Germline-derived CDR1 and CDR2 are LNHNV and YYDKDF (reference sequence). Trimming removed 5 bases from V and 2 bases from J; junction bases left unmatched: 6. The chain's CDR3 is CATSGLTGTKNIQYF. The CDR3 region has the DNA TGTGCCACCAGCGGACTGACAGGGACCAAAAACATTCAGTACTTC.

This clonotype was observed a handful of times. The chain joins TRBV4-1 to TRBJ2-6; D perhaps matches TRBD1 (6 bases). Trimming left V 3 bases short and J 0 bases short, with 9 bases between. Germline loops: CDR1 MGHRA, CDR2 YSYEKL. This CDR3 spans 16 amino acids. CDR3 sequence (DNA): TGCGCCAGCAGCCAGCAGGGGATCTCTGGGGCCAACGTCCTGACTTTC. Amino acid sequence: CASSQQGISGANVLTF.

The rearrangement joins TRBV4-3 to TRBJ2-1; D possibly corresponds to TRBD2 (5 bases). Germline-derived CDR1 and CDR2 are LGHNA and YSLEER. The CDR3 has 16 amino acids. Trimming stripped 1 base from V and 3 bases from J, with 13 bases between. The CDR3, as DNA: TGCGCCAGCAGCCAAGCTCCGGACTGGTACTACAATGAGCAGTTCTTC. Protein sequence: CASSQAPDWYYNEQFF.

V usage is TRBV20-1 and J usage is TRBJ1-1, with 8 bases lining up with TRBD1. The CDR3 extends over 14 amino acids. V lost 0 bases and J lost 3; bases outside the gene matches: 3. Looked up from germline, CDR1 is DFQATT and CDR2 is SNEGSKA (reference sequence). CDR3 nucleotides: TGCAGTGCTAGAGATAGGGACAGGCACACTGAAGCTTTCTTT. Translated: CSARDRDRHTEAFF.

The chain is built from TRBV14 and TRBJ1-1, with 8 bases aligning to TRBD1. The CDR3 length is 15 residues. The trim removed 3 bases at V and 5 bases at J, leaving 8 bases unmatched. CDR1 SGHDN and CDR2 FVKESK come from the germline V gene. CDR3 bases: TGTGCCAGCAGCCATGCCCAGGGGGCGCTGACTGAAGCTTTCTTT. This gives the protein CASSHAQGALTEAFF.